What follows are 22 T cell receptor beta chains derived from one specimen sequenced in a study of blood T cell repertoires in COVID-19. Profiling relied on immunoSEQ multiplex PCR, and the TCRdb table lists in-frame clones only, not all of them. The sample carries roughly 73,000 clones, over 75% recorded once. Sequencing was performed on peripheral blood. The receptor source for this set is a woman of 80 years or more with active or convalescent COVID-19.

The genes are TRBV5-1 and TRBJ1-2; tentatively, D is TRBD1 (5 bases). The germline V gene encodes CDR1 SGHRS and CDR2 YFSETQ. This CDR3 is built from 14 residues. Trimming removed 3 bases from V and 4 bases from J, with 13 bases in between. DNA for the CDR3: TGCGCCAGCAGCTCGGATACCGGGGGCTATGGCTACACCTTC. Translating gives CASSSDTGGYGYTF. The variable domain in full, completed from reference TRBV5-1 and TRBJ1-2, reads KAGVTQTPRYLIKTRGQQVTLSCSPISGHRSVSWYQQTPGQGLQFLFEYFSETQRNKGNFPGRFSGRQFSNSRSEMNVSTLELGDSALYLCASSSDTGGYGYTFGSGTRLTVV.

This rearrangement joins TRBV3-1 (or the pseudogene TRBV3-2) to TRBJ1-2; D is possibly TRBD1 (6 bases). The V and J ends lost 6 bases and 8 bases respectively, with 13 bases between them. The CDR3 covers 12 residues. CDR1 and CDR2 from the germline V gene are LGHDT and YNNKEL (reference sequence). The CDR3 here is CASRIQGGGYTF. The CDR3 nucleotides are TGTGCCAGCAGGATACAGGGTGGAGGCTACACCTTC.

The rearrangement uses TRBV7-8 and TRBJ1-6; D might be TRBD1 (5 bases). V shed 5 bases and J shed 6 bases, with 11 bases lying between them. The CDR3 runs to 14 residues. Germline V gene sequence: CDR1 SGHVS, CDR2 FQNEAQ. The CDR3 loop is CASSPQGRNSPLHF. The CDR3 bases are TGTGCCAGCAGCCCTCAGGGTCGTAATTCACCCCTCCACTTT.

With regard to this clone: The identical CDR3 is also encoded by other nucleotide sequences in the sample. The chain couples TRBV11-2 to TRBJ2-7, with D hard to call. Trimming shortened V by 5 bases and J by 1 base, and 3 bases separated the two germline ends. This CDR3 has 11 residues. Germline V gene data show CDR1 as SGHAT and CDR2 as FQNNGV. The DNA for the CDR3 is TGTGCCAGCAGCCCGTCCTACGAGCAGTACTTC. Encoded protein: CASSPSYEQYF. The full variable domain, with the rest looked up from reference TRBV11-2 and TRBJ2-7, is EAGVAQSPRYKIIEKRQSVAFWCNPISGHATLYWYQQILGQGPKLLIQFQNNGVVDDSQLPKDRFSAERLKGVDSTLKIQPAKLEDSAVYLCASSPSYEQYFGPGTRLTVT.

The chain links TRBV15 to TRBJ2-4; a possible D gene is TRBD2 (6 bases). Between the trimmed V and J ends, which lost 7 bases and 0 bases, there was a span of 10 bases. The CDR3 has 14 residues. Germline CDR1 is LNHNV and CDR2 is YYDKDF (reference sequence). The CDR3 reads CATNAGLAKNIQYF. The CDR3 region has the DNA TGTGCCACCAACGCGGGACTAGCCAAAAACATTCAGTACTTC.

This chain uses TRBV7-2 with TRBJ1-4; no clear D. Germline V lookup: CDR1 SGHTA, CDR2 FQGNSA. Trimming took 5 bases from V and 0 from J, leaving 10 bases between them. The CDR3 loop spans 15 amino acids. The CDR3 DNA follows: TGTGCCAGCAGCCACTACACTGCAACTAATGAAAAACTGTTTTTT. It encodes CASSHYTATNEKLFF.

V is TRBV6-5 and J is TRBJ1-2, with a possible D match to TRBD1 (5 bases). The V gene lost 2 bases and the J gene lost 2 bases, with 6 bases spanning the gap. This CDR3 is 13 amino acids long. The V gene's germline CDR1 is MNHEY and CDR2 SVGAGI. The DNA for the CDR3 is TGTGCCAGCAGTTACGGGGGGAACTATGGCTACACCTTC. Amino acid sequence: CASSYGGNYGYTF.

The V gene is TRBV6-2 or TRBV6-3, the J gene TRBJ1-6, with a possible D match to TRBD1 (6 bases). Trimming pared 0 bases from V and 5 bases from J, leaving 14 bases between. Germline V gene sequence: CDR1 MNHEY, CDR2 SVGEGT. This CDR3 is built from 17 residues. CDR3 residues: CASSYSSPGTNNSPLHF. The CDR3 nucleotides are TGTGCCAGCAGTTACTCTTCCCCCGGGACAAATAATTCACCCCTCCACTTT.

The chain couples TRBV25-1 to TRBJ2-1; TRBD1 aligns across 9 bases. The germline CDR1 and CDR2 sequences are MGHDK and SYGVNS. This CDR3 contains 15 residues. With V trimmed by 6 bases and J by 6 bases, 9 bases remained unmatched. CDR3 in DNA: TGTGCCAGCAGCCCCGCGGACAGGGGAGGCAATGAGCAGTTCTTC. Residues: CASSPADRGGNEQFF.

V and J are TRBV7-2 and TRBJ2-7; 7 nucleotides agree with TRBD1. V gave up 5 bases and J gave up 1 base; unmatched junction bases: 8. CDR3 length equals 15 residues. CDR1 is SGHTA and CDR2 is FQGNSA in the germline V gene. The CDR3: CASSVQGSRSYEQYF. The CDR3 coding sequence is TGTGCCAGCAGCGTACAGGGGAGTCGGTCCTACGAGCAGTACTTC.

V gene TRBV7-2 combines with J gene TRBJ1-1; D may be TRBD1 (6 bases). The V end was cut by 5 bases, the J end by 5 bases, with 9 bases between. Per germline, CDR1 SGHTA and CDR2 FQGNSA. The CDR3 is made up of 12 amino acids. DNA of the CDR3: TGTGCCAGCAGCCAAGGGGGAACTGAAGCTTTCTTT. Protein product: CASSQGGTEAFF.

The chain is built from TRBV27 and TRBJ2-7; 9 bases line up with TRBD1. This CDR3 has 14 residues. Trimming at V came to 6 bases and at J to 3 bases, leaving 6 bases not matched to a gene. Looked up from germline, CDR1 is MNHEY and CDR2 is SMNVEV (reference sequence). CDR3 protein: CASSRDRVGYEQYF. CDR3 nucleotide sequence: TGTGCCAGCAGCCGGGACAGGGTGGGCTACGAGCAGTACTTC.

The chain employs TRBV5-6 and TRBJ1-5; D might be TRBD1 (6 bases). Germline V gives CDR1 SGHDT, CDR2 YYEEEE. The CDR3 length is 14 residues. Trimming stripped 0 bases from V and 4 bases from J, with 8 bases between. CDR3 residues: CASSLGTANQPQHF. For the CDR3, the DNA is TGTGCCAGCAGCTTGGGGACAGCTAATCAGCCCCAGCATTTT.

The chain combines TRBV5-5 with TRBJ2-7; D possibly corresponds to TRBD2 (7 bases). Germline V gene data show CDR1 as SGHKS and CDR2 as YYEKEE (reference sequence). The V end lost 2 bases, the J end lost 4 bases, and 16 bases lay between the germline ends. CDR3 length equals 15 residues. The CDR3 DNA reads as TGTGCCAGCAGCTTTTCCGGGGGGCAAGATTACGAGCAGTACTTC. It translates to CASSFSGGQDYEQYF.

This chain connects TRBV5-1 to TRBJ1-5, with 7 bases that match TRBD1. This CDR3 comprises 15 residues. Germline V gene lookup returns CDR1 SGHRS and CDR2 YFSETQ. The V and J ends lost 0 bases and 2 bases, in that order; junction bases with no gene match: 2. The CDR3 protein is CASSLAGQGNQPQHF. Written as DNA, the CDR3 is TGCGCCAGCAGCTTGGCCGGACAGGGCAATCAGCCCCAGCATTTT.

This clone was recorded once. CDR3 nucleotides: TGTGCCAGTAGTATTATCGCGGGACAGTGGAACACTGAAGCTTTCTTT. This encodes CASSIIAGQWNTEAFF. The rearrangement links TRBV19 to TRBJ1-1; 7 bases line up with TRBD1. Trimming at V came to 3 bases and at J to 1 base, leaving 8 bases not matched to a gene. Per the germline V gene, CDR1 is LNHDA and CDR2 is SQIVND (reference sequence). This CDR3 contains 16 residues.

The chain combines TRBV29-1 with TRBJ2-7; TRBD1 matches 10 bases. There are 14 residues in the CDR3. With V trimmed by 1 base and J by 6 bases, 6 bases remained unmatched. Germline assignment: CDR1 SQVTM and CDR2 ANQGSEA. The CDR3 bases are TGCAGCGTTGAAGGACTGGGACAGGGGTTCGAGCAGTACTTC. It encodes CSVEGLGQGFEQYF.

This chain uses TRBV19 with TRBJ1-5, with TRBD1 as a possible D gene (6 bases). Germline CDR1 is LNHDA and CDR2 is SQIVND (reference sequence). Between the trimmed V and J ends, which lost 4 bases and 2 bases, there was a span of 15 bases. The CDR3 extends over 16 amino acids. The CDR3 reads CASSNPGPGGNQPQHF. The CDR3 DNA is TGTGCCAGTAGTAATCCGGGCCCAGGGGGCAATCAGCCCCAGCATTTT. Full variable domain (outside the CDR3, taken from reference TRBV19 and TRBJ1-5): DGGITQSPKYLFRKEGQNVTLSCEQNLNHDAMYWYRQDPGQGLRLIYYSQIVNDFQKGDIAEGYSVSREKKESFPLTVTSAQKNPTAFYLCASSNPGPGGNQPQHFGDGTRLSIL.

The chain joins TRBV5-1 to TRBJ2-2, with D possibly TRBD2 on 7 matching bases. V was shortened by 2 bases and J by 4 bases, with 15 bases between the two germline ends. Germline V gene lookup returns CDR1 SGHRS and CDR2 YFSETQ. The CDR3 covers 16 residues. CDR3 sequence: CASSFTGRAGTGELFF. Here the CDR3 DNA reads TGCGCCAGCAGCTTTACAGGGAGGGCGGGCACCGGGGAGCTGTTTTTT.

The V call is TRBV29-1, the J call TRBJ1-1; unclear D gene. With 6 bases removed from V and 1 base from J, the gap between germline ends came to 9 bases. The CDR3 has 12 residues. Germline CDR1 reads SQVTM; CDR2 reads ANQGSEA. Here the CDR3 DNA reads TGCAGCGTCTTTATTCGGAACACTGAAGCTTTCTTT. Protein sequence: CSVFIRNTEAFF.

This clone is a singleton in its sample. This sequence joins TRBV10-3 and TRBJ2-5; the D gene is possibly TRBD2 (5 bases). Trimming shortened V by 4 bases and J by 8 bases, and 11 bases separated the two germline ends. The CDR3 runs 12 residues. Germline assignment: CDR1 ENHRY and CDR2 SYGVKD. The CDR3 here is CAISVDAGTQYF. Here the CDR3 DNA reads TGTGCCATCAGTGTAGATGCGGGCACCCAGTACTTC.

This chain joins TRBV7-2 and TRBJ2-4, with 7 positions matching TRBD1. V shed 5 bases and J 3 bases; nucleotides not matched to a gene: 13. The CDR3 sequence is 17 residues long. Germline lookup yields CDR1 SGHTA and CDR2 FQGNSA. The CDR3 loop is CASSLPGKGTDKNIQYF. Here the CDR3 DNA reads TGTGCCAGCAGCCTCCCGGGTAAGGGGACAGACAAAAACATTCAGTACTTC.